A single sample gave rise to the 20 T cell receptor beta chains below, sequenced in a study of T cell responses to AZD1222 COVID-19 vaccine. Sequenced by immunoSEQ multiplex PCR; TCRdb stores in-frame clones only, minus some. The sample holds more than 50,000 clones, more than 70% seen once. The source was peripheral blood, collected on day 0 of AZD1222 vaccination. These receptors were obtained from an adult in good health.

This clone has just one count. The rearrangement uses TRBV7-3 and TRBJ2-6, with TRBD1 matching 7 bases. The CDR3 runs 16 residues. V trimming: 4 bases; J trimming: 1 base; junction bases outside the gene matches: 4. The germline CDR1 and CDR2 sequences are SGHTA and FQGTGA. The CDR3 protein is CASSSSTGSGANVLTF. The CDR3 bases are TGTGCCAGCAGCTCTTCGACAGGGTCTGGGGCCAACGTCCTGACTTTC.

The CDR3 loop is CASSVGGPSTEQFF. In DNA, the CDR3 is TGCGCCAGCAGCGTGGGGGGACCATCCACTGAGCAGTTCTTC. The chain employs TRBV10-2 and TRBJ2-1, with a possible D match to TRBD2 (6 bases). Germline values: CDR1 WSHSY, CDR2 SAAADI. This CDR3 is built from 14 residues. V lost 6 bases, J lost 9 bases, and 18 bases lay in between.

CDR3 amino acids: CASSLERADYGYTF. The CDR3 bases are TGCGCCAGCAGCTTGGAGAGGGCTGACTATGGCTACACCTTC. The gene calls are TRBV5-1 and TRBJ1-2; D call uncertain. V was trimmed by 0 bases and J by 3 bases, leaving 9 bases between them. Germline V gene data show CDR1 as SGHRS and CDR2 as YFSETQ. The CDR3 is 14 residues long.

V is TRBV7-8 and J is TRBJ2-1, with 13 bases fitting TRBD2. V trimming: 1 base; J trimming: 7 bases; junction bases outside the gene matches: 7. Per germline, CDR1 SGHVS and CDR2 FQNEAQ. This CDR3 is built from 17 residues. This CDR3 is CASSLETGTSGKNEQFF. Written as DNA, the CDR3 is TGTGCCAGCAGCTTAGAGACCGGGACTAGCGGGAAAAATGAGCAGTTCTTC. Full variable domain (outside the CDR3, taken from reference TRBV7-8 and TRBJ2-1): GAGVSQSPRYKVAKRGQDVALRCDPISGHVSLFWYQQALGQGPEFLTYFQNEAQLDKSGLPSDRFFAERPEGSVSTLKIQRTQQEDSAVYLCASSLETGTSGKNEQFFGPGTRLTVL.

The chain is built from TRBV7-2 and TRBJ1-2, with a weak D call TRBD1 (5 bases). The CDR3 totals 14 residues. The germline V gene encodes CDR1 SGHTA and CDR2 FQGNSA. The V end lost 4 bases, the J end lost 4 bases, and 13 bases lay between the germline ends. The CDR3 is CASSSRGTPYGYTF. The CDR3 nucleotides read TGTGCCAGCAGCTCCCGGGGCACTCCCTATGGCTACACCTTC.

The DNA for the CDR3 is TGTGCCAGCAGCTGGCAGAACTATGGCTACACCTTC. It specifies CASSWQNYGYTF. The V gene is TRBV28, the J gene TRBJ1-2; D is undetermined. In germline, CDR1 is MDHEN, CDR2 SYDVKM. Trimming stripped 6 bases from V and 2 bases from J, with 7 bases between. The length of the CDR3 is 12 residues.

The chain recombines TRBV10-1 with TRBJ2-2; possibly TRBD1 for D (5 bases). This CDR3 is built from 15 residues. From germline, CDR1 is WNHNN and CDR2 SYGVQD (reference sequence). Trimming removed 1 base from V and 4 bases from J, with 10 bases in between. The CDR3 protein is CASSEWPGRTGELFF. The CDR3 DNA reads as TGCGCCAGCAGTGAGTGGCCAGGGCGCACCGGGGAGCTGTTTTTT.

The CDR3 spells CASSGDGTYNSPLHF. The CDR3 DNA follows: TGTGCCAGCAGCGGGGACGGCACCTATAATTCACCCCTCCACTTT. The gene calls are TRBV2 and TRBJ1-6; maybe TRBD1 (5 bases). V was shortened by 6 bases and J by 2 bases, with 11 bases between the two germline ends. Germline-derived CDR1 and CDR2 are SNHLY and FYNNEI. The CDR3 runs 15 residues. The full variable domain, with the rest looked up from reference TRBV2 and TRBJ1-6, is EPEVTQTPSHQVTQMGQEVILRCVPISNHLYFYWYRQILGQKVEFLVSFYNNEISEKSEIFDDQFSVERPDGSNFTLKIRSTKLEDSAMYFCASSGDGTYNSPLHFGNGTRLTVT.

This chain uses TRBV7-2 with TRBJ2-5; tentative D call: TRBD1 (6 bases). The CDR3 extends over 14 amino acids. The germline V gene has CDR1 SGHTA and CDR2 FQGNSA. Trimming took 6 bases from V and 5 from J, leaving 16 bases between them. In nucleotides, the CDR3 is TGTGCCAGCAGAGCAACAGGGTTGGGGGAGACCCAGTACTTC. Translation: CASRATGLGETQYF.

The chain couples TRBV2 to TRBJ2-5, with 7 nucleotides matching TRBD2. CDR3 length equals 12 residues. Germline trimming cut 4 bases from V and 5 bases from J; bases unmatched to any gene: 1. Germline V gene data show CDR1 as SNHLY and CDR2 as FYNNEI. The CDR3 reads CASSVSGETQYF. CDR3 sequence (DNA): TGTGCCAGCAGTGTTAGCGGGGAGACCCAGTACTTC. Filled out from reference TRBV2 and TRBJ2-5, the complete variable domain reads EPEVTQTPSHQVTQMGQEVILRCVPISNHLYFYWYRQILGQKVEFLVSFYNNEISEKSEIFDDQFSVERPDGSNFTLKIRSTKLEDSAMYFCASSVSGETQYFGPGTRLLVL.

CDR3 amino acids: CASSEGLAGGETQYF. DNA for the CDR3: TGTGCCAGCAGCGAGGGACTAGCGGGAGGAGAGACCCAGTACTTC. This chain connects TRBV9 to TRBJ2-5; 15 positions match TRBD2. The germline CDR1 and CDR2 sequences are SGDLS and YYNGEE. With 3 bases clipped from V and 4 bases from J, the junction kept 1 base outside the gene matches. The CDR3 covers 15 residues.

The CDR3 nucleotides are TGCGCCAGCAGCTTGGGGACAGGGGGCAATGGCTACACCTTC. Translating it yields CASSLGTGGNGYTF. The V call is TRBV5-1, the J call TRBJ1-2; 11 nucleotides line up with TRBD1. The CDR3 has 14 amino acids. The germline gives CDR1 SGHRS, CDR2 YFSETQ. After removal of 0 bases from V and 6 bases from J, the junction contained 1 base not matched to a gene.

The J gene is TRBJ2-2, the V gene TRBV7-2, with 9 bases lining up with TRBD1. From germline, CDR1 is SGHTA and CDR2 FQGNSA. V was pared by 5 bases and J by 0 bases, with 7 bases of the junction left unmatched. This CDR3 comprises 17 residues. This CDR3 is CASSRGTGSSNTGELFF. The CDR3 DNA reads TGTGCCAGCAGCCGTGGGACAGGGTCGTCGAACACCGGGGAGCTGTTTTTT.

This chain uses TRBV9 with TRBJ2-5; 10 bases line up with TRBD1. Trimming cost V 0 bases and J 4 bases; bases outside gene matches: 3. CDR3 size: 15 residues. Looked up from germline, CDR1 is SGDLS and CDR2 is YYNGEE. Here the CDR3 DNA reads TGTGCCAGCAGCGTAGGACAGGGGGCAGGAGAGACCCAGTACTTC. As protein: CASSVGQGAGETQYF.

The V gene is TRBV19, the J gene TRBJ1-5; D may be TRBD1 (6 bases). The V gene lost 6 bases and the J gene lost 3 bases, with 9 bases spanning the gap. Per germline, CDR1 LNHDA and CDR2 SQIVND (reference sequence). The length of the CDR3 is 13 residues. The chain's CDR3 is CASRGQSNQPQHF. The CDR3 DNA sequence: TGTGCCAGTAGAGGACAGTCCAATCAGCCCCAGCATTTT.

The V and J genes are TRBV30 and TRBJ1-1; TRBD1 is a possible D gene (6 bases). With 3 bases removed from V and 6 bases from J, the gap between germline ends came to 11 bases. Germline V gene data show CDR1 as GTSNPN and CDR2 as SVGIG (reference sequence). The CDR3 covers 12 residues. Here the CDR3 reads CAWRLGGAEAFF. The CDR3 DNA reads TGTGCCTGGAGATTAGGGGGAGCTGAAGCTTTCTTT.

The CDR3 is CASSRSGGYTF. As DNA, the CDR3 is TGTGCCAGCAGCCGTTCCGGTGGCTACACCTTC. This rearrangement joins TRBV12-3 or TRBV12-4 to TRBJ1-2, with D unresolved. Trimming stripped 6 bases from V and 7 bases from J, with 9 bases between. The CDR3 is 11 amino acids.

The chain couples TRBV5-1 to TRBJ1-4; TRBD1 matches 12 bases. Germline CDR1 reads SGHRS; CDR2 reads YFSETQ. The trim removed 4 bases at V and 13 bases at J, leaving 14 bases unmatched. The CDR3 runs 16 residues. The CDR3 DNA reads as TGCGCCAGCAGCCCCGGGACAGGGGGCTTCCCCACCGGACTGTTTTTT. Protein product: CASSPGTGGFPTGLFF.

This rearrangement joins TRBV5-5 to TRBJ2-3, with 11 bases fitting TRBD2. Germline values: CDR1 SGHKS, CDR2 YYEKEE (reference sequence). Trimming at V came to 4 bases and at J to 4 bases, leaving 20 bases not matched to a gene. This CDR3 has 20 residues. This chain's CDR3 is CASSIRHYSTVGLAADTQYF. The CDR3 nucleotides read TGTGCCAGCAGCATTAGACATTACTCTACCGTGGGACTAGCGGCAGATACGCAGTATTTT.

This chain connects TRBV9 to TRBJ2-3, with 8 bases that match TRBD2. The CDR3 runs 14 residues. The V segment lost 6 bases and the J segment 3 bases; nucleotides outside the gene matches: 6. Germline V gene lookup returns CDR1 SGDLS and CDR2 YYNGEE. CDR3 sequence (DNA): TGTGCCAGCACCCCGGGAGGGAGTACAGATACGCAGTATTTT. This sequence encodes CASTPGGSTDTQYF.